The clone carrying this TCR beta chain was observed at least ten times. Its specificity is not known. This sample stems from a study of metastatic and nonmetastatic thyroid tumors. Study context: A comparison of repertoires was made across blood and tumor or nodule tissue from malignant and benign thyroid patients. Study-wide results and limits: Significantly higher TCR beta diversity was reportedly seen in malignant thyroid tumors than benign nodules, in blood and tumor.

Original data processing: Construction of a distant-metastasis classifier for papillary thyroid cancer relied on CDR3 differences across clinicopathological groups. TCRdb ran MiXCR on the PCR reads. V and J calls and clone size were set by TCRdb, not the authors. The sample contains about 27,000 clones, 15% of which appear only once. V lost 6 bases and J 0 bases, leaving 18 bases between the germline ends. Germline CDR1 and CDR2: DFQATT and SNEGSKA (reference sequence). The CDR3 covers 15 residues. Each patient went into thyroid surgery without having received any treatment. This rearrangement joins TRBV20-1 to TRBJ2-7, with D unclear. The sequencing sample was made of blood. The receptor comes from a male donor with papillary thyroid cancer or a benign thyroid nodule (not recorded which). Some clones in this sample may be carry-over from other donors' samples. The CDR3 nucleotides are TGCAGTGCCGCCGCCTCGCGGTACAGCTCCTACGAGCAGTACTTC. Translated: CSAAASRYSSYEQYF.